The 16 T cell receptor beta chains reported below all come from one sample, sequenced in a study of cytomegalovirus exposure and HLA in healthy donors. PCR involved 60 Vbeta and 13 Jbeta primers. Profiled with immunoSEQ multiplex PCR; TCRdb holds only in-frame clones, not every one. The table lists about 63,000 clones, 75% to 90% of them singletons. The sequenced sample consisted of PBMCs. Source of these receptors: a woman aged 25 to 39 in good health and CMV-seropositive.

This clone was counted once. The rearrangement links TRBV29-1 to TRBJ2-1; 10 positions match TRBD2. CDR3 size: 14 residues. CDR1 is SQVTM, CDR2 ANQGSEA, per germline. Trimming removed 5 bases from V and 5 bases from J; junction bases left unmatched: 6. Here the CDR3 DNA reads TGCAGCGTTCGCCCGGGACTAGCGCACAATGAGCAGTTCTTC. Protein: CSVRPGLAHNEQFF.

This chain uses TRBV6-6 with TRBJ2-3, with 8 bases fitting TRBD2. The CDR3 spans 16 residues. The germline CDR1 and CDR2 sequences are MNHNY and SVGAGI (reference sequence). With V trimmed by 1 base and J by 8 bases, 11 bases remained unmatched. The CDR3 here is CASSYFQTSVEGTQYF. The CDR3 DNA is TGTGCCAGCAGTTACTTTCAGACTAGCGTGGAGGGTACGCAGTATTTT.

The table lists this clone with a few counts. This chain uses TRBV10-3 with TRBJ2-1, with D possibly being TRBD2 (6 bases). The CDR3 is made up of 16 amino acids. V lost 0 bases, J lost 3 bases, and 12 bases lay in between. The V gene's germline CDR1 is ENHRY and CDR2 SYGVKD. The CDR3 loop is CAISESSGGVYNEQFF. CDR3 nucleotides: TGTGCCATCAGTGAGTCGTCCGGAGGGGTCTACAATGAGCAGTTCTTC.

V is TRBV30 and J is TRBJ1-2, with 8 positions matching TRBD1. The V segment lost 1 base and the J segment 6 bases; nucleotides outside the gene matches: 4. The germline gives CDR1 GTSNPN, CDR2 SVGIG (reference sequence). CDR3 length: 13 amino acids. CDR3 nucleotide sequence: TGTGCCTGGAGTGGGACAGGGATCCATGGCTACACCTTC. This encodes CAWSGTGIHGYTF.

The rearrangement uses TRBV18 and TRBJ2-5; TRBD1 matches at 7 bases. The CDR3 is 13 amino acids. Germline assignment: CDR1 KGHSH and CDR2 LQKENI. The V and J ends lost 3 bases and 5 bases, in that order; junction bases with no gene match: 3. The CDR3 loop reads CASSPLQGETQYF. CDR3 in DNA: TGTGCCAGCTCACCTTTACAGGGGGAGACCCAGTACTTC.

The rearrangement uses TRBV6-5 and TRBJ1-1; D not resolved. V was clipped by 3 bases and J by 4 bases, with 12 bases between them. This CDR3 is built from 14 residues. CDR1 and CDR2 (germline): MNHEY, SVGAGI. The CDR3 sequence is CASSYGPAGTEAFF. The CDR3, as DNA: TGTGCCAGCAGTTATGGGCCGGCCGGCACTGAAGCTTTCTTT.

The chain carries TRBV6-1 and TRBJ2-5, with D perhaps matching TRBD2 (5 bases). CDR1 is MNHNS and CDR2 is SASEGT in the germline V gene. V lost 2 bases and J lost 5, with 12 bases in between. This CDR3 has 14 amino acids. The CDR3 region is CASSESAGGETQYF. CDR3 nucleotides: TGTGCCAGCAGTGAATCGGCGGGTGGGGAGACCCAGTACTTC.

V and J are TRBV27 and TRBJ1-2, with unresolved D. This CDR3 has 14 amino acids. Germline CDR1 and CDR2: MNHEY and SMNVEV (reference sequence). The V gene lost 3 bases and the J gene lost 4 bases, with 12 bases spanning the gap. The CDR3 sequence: CASSFSTETYGYTF. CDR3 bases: TGTGCCAGCAGTTTCTCTACAGAGACCTATGGCTACACCTTC.

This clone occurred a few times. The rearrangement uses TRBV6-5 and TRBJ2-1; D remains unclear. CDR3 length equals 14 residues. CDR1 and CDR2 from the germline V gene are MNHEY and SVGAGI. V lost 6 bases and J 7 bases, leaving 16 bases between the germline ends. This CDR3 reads CASRIPQATNEQFF. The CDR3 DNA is TGTGCCAGCAGGATCCCCCAGGCCACGAATGAGCAGTTCTTC.

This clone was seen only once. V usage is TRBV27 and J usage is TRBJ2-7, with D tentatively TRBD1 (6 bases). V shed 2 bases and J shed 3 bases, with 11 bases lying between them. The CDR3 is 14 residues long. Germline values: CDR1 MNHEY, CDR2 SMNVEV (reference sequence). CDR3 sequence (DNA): TGTGCCAGCAGTTTAATACAGGGCGGCTACGAGCAGTACTTC. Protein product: CASSLIQGGYEQYF.

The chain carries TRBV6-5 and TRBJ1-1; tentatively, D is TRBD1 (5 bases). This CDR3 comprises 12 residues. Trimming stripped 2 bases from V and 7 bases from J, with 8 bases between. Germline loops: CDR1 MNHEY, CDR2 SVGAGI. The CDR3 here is CASSYGAGEAFF. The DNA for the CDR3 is TGTGCCAGCAGTTACGGGGCAGGTGAAGCTTTCTTT.

CDR3 residues: CASRLQGTSGQTNEQFF. In DNA form, the CDR3 reads TGCGCCAGCAGACTACAAGGGACTAGCGGTCAGACCAATGAGCAGTTCTTC. V gene TRBV5-1 combines with J gene TRBJ2-1, with 11 bases aligning to TRBD2. CDR3 size: 17 residues. The V gene end was trimmed by 5 bases and the J gene end by 6 bases; junction bases not matched to a gene: 13. The germline V gene has CDR1 SGHRS and CDR2 YFSETQ.

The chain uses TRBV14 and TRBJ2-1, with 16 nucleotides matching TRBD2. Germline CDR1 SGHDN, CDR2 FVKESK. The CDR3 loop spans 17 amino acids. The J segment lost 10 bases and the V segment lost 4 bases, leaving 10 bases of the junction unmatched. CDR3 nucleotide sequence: TGTGCCAGCAGCCTCACAGGGGGGACTAGCGGGAGGGAAGAGCAGTTCTTC. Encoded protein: CASSLTGGTSGREEQFF.

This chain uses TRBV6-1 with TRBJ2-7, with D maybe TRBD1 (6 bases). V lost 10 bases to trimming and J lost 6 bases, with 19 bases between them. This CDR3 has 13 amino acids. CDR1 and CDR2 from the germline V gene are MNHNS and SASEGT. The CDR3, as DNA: TGTGCCACCTGCCGGGACACGGAGTCCGAGCAGTACTTC. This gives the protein CATCRDTESEQYF.

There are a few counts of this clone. This chain's CDR3 is CASSLGTRPGSDTDTQYF. CDR3 sequence (DNA): TGTGCCAGCAGCTTAGGGACCCGTCCAGGGTCCGACACAGATACGCAGTATTTT. J is TRBJ2-3 and V is TRBV7-9; TRBD1 might be the D (5 bases). The germline V gene has CDR1 SEHNR and CDR2 FQNEAQ (reference sequence). Trimming took 1 base from V and 2 from J, leaving 19 bases between them. The CDR3 is made up of 18 amino acids.

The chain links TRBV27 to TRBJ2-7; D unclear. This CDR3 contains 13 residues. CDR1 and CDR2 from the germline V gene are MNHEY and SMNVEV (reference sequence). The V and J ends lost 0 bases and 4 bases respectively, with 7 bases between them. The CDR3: CASSLSRQYEQYF. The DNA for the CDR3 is TGTGCCAGCAGTTTATCGAGGCAATACGAGCAGTACTTC.